This T cell receptor beta chain derives from a study of technical replicates of blood from a handful of donors (dated by TCRdb to the late 2010s). A note on this clone: It lacks a known antigen. Per-nucleotide qualities are absent, and no much larger clonotype sits a single base away.

From cysteine to phenylalanine, the CDR3 is 16 amino acids long. The retained sequence is limited to the CDR3, 48 bases, with the frame set at the first base. Compared with germline, V lacks 0 bases and J lacks 7 bases; bases without a gene match: 10. Reading the germline V gene gives CDR1 LGHNA and CDR2 YSLEER. The library came from the immunoSEQ multiplex PCR assay. TCRdb limited this immuneACCESS table to in-frame rearrangements with V and J called. A share of clones is missing; checked studies link under half to unresolved V genes, and the rest is unexplained. Counted in this sample were about 56,000 clones; 90% to 95% of them appeared once. About 3.2% of the sample is taken by the ten largest.

The source of this sequence is a human donor in good health. Some clones in this sample may be carry-over from other donors' samples. This receptor chain uses TRBV4-3 and TRBJ2-3; TRBD2 fits 7 bases in the junction. Material for sequencing was PBMCs. For the CDR3, the sequence is CASSQDIVGGKNTQYF. The DNA sequence is given as TGCGCCAGCAGCCAAGATATCGTGGGGGGGAAAAATACGCAGTATTTT.